The 32 T cell receptor beta chains in this list originate from one sample, sequenced in a study of blood T cell repertoires in COVID-19 (dated by TCRdb to the early 2020s). Libraries were prepared through the immunoSEQ multiplex PCR assay. TCRdb obtained this table from immuneACCESS and retained in-frame rearrangements with V and J assigned. These tables miss some clones; where compared with another copy, unresolved V genes account for less than half of the shortfall, and the remainder is unexplained. The sample table shows just under 250,000 clones, and approximately 83% are seen once. The ten largest make up about 3% of the sample. The sequenced sample was peripheral blood. The receptors were gathered from a woman in her thirties who had recovered from COVID-19.

The genes are TRBV6-2 or TRBV6-3 and TRBJ2-7; maybe TRBD2 (5 bases). The germline gives CDR1 MNHEY, CDR2 SVGEGT. Trimming stripped 5 bases from V and 7 bases from J, with 27 bases between. The CDR3 sequence is 17 residues long. CDR3 sequence (DNA): TGTGCCAGCAGTCCGAGAGTTCACAGAGTCCCTCCGGGGGAGCAGTACTTC. The encoded protein is CASSPRVHRVPPGEQYF.

V usage is TRBV6-2 or TRBV6-3 and J usage is TRBJ1-5; a weak D match, TRBD1 (6 bases). Per the germline V gene, CDR1 is MNHEY and CDR2 is SVGEGT. The CDR3 is made up of 18 amino acids. V lost 6 bases and J lost 10, with 31 bases in between. CDR3 nucleotide sequence: TGTGCCAGCAGCCCTAAGGGGGGGGGCGCGTTCGGGAAGGGCCCCCAGCATTTT. Translated, it gives CASSPKGGGAFGKGPQHF.

The rearrangement links TRBV4-1 to TRBJ2-3; possibly TRBD2 for D (6 bases). The germline V gene encodes CDR1 MGHRA and CDR2 YSYEKL. This CDR3 region has 15 residues. V lost 1 base to trimming and J lost 2 bases, with 10 bases between them. The CDR3 spells CASSQGRGLTDTQYF. Here the CDR3 DNA reads TGCGCCAGCAGCCAAGGGCGGGGACTCACAGATACGCAGTATTTT.

The chain links TRBV4-1 to TRBJ1-1; a possible D gene is TRBD1 (5 bases). Germline-derived CDR1 and CDR2 are MGHRA and YSYEKL. The CDR3 is 19 amino acids. V dropped 1 base and J dropped 4 bases, with 25 bases sitting between them. The CDR3 DNA follows: TGCGCCAGCAGCCAAGCCCCGGACGGTAGTAGGGGCGGGGGCACTGAAGCTTTCTTT. This gives the protein CASSQAPDGSRGGGTEAFF.

CDR3 in DNA: TGTGCCAGCAGCTTGGACGACTGGTTGTTTTGGTCCTACAATGAGCAGTTCTTC. It encodes CASSLDDWLFWSYNEQFF. The V call is TRBV5-5, the J call TRBJ2-1; D call uncertain. Between the trimmed V and J ends, which lost 0 bases and 1 base, there was a span of 17 bases. Per germline, CDR1 SGHKS and CDR2 YYEKEE (reference sequence). The CDR3 spans 18 residues.

This chain links TRBV7-3 with TRBJ1-3, with 8 bases aligning to TRBD1. The CDR3 loop spans 14 amino acids. Germline-derived CDR1 and CDR2 are SGHTA and FQGTGA. Losses at the gene ends were 2 bases for V and 3 bases for J; bases not matched to a gene: 0. In DNA, the CDR3 is TGTGCCAGCAGCTTAGACAGGGGTGGAAACACCATATATTTT. Translating gives CASSLDRGGNTIYF. Full variable domain (missing parts from reference TRBV7-3 and TRBJ1-3): GAGVSQTPSNKVTEKGKYVELRCDPISGHTALYWYRQSLGQGPEFLIYFQGTGAADDSGLPNDRFFAVRPEGSVSTLKIQRTERGDSAVYLCASSLDRGGNTIYFGEGSWLTVV.

The chain has TRBV12-1 and TRBJ2-1; TRBD2 is the table's D call and was not checked against the DNA. TRBV12-1 is listed as a pseudogene. This CDR3 contains 16 residues. The CDR3 coding sequence is TGTGCCAGCAGCCACTCTAGCGGGGGGACGGGGGATGAGCAGTTCTTC. Translated, it gives CASSHSSGGTGDEQFF.

The CDR3 DNA follows: TGTGCCAGCAGAAAGACACCCCATAGCAATCAGCCCCAGCATTTT. Encoded protein: CASRKTPHSNQPQHF. The chain combines TRBV7-2 with TRBJ1-5; no definite D call. The CDR3 is 15 amino acids. V was pared by 6 bases and J by 0 bases, with 12 bases between. CDR1 and CDR2 from the germline V gene are SGHTA and FQGNSA.

The chain employs TRBV3-1 (or the pseudogene TRBV3-2) and TRBJ1-3, with D unclear. The V gene lost 0 bases and the J gene lost 2 bases, with 11 bases spanning the gap. The germline CDR1 and CDR2 sequences are LGHDT and YNNKEL (reference sequence). CDR3 length: 16 amino acids. The CDR3 DNA reads TGTGCCAGCAGCCAAGATGGAGGGCCTCCTGGAAACACCATATATTTT. Translating it yields CASSQDGGPPGNTIYF.

The chain carries TRBV3-1 (or the pseudogene TRBV3-2) and TRBJ1-1; D remains ambiguous. The length of the CDR3 is 15 residues. The germline V gene encodes CDR1 LGHDT and CDR2 YNNKEL (reference sequence). The V end lost 1 base, the J end lost 1 base, and 10 bases lay between the germline ends. CDR3 bases: TGTGCCAGCAGCCAAGCTACGGGAAGGAACACTGAAGCTTTCTTT. Encoded protein: CASSQATGRNTEAFF.

This clone was observed once. The rearrangement uses TRBV7-3 and TRBJ2-1, with 11 nucleotides matching TRBD2. Germline CDR1 is SGHTA and CDR2 is FQGTGA. V shed 5 bases and J 7 bases; nucleotides not matched to a gene: 7. The CDR3 extends over 15 amino acids. The CDR3 nucleotides are TGTGCCAGCAGCGCCTTAGCGGGGGGGAGGAATGAGCAGTTCTTC. This translates into CASSALAGGRNEQFF.

This chain connects TRBV3-1 (or the pseudogene TRBV3-2) to TRBJ1-1; D unclear. The CDR3 totals 13 residues. The germline CDR1 and CDR2 sequences are LGHDT and YNNKEL (reference sequence). Deletions cut 1 base from V and 0 bases from J, with 3 bases between. CDR3 nucleotides: TGTGCCAGCAGCCAAGGTATGAACACTGAAGCTTTCTTT. Translated: CASSQGMNTEAFF.

This chain links TRBV5-4 with TRBJ2-7, with 8 bases matching TRBD2. V shed 0 bases, J shed 7 bases, and the junction held 9 bases outside the gene matches. This CDR3 has 15 residues. The germline CDR1 and CDR2 sequences are SGHNT and YYREEE (reference sequence). The CDR3 sequence is CASSLGSGRGIEQYF. For the CDR3, the DNA is TGTGCCAGCAGCTTGGGGTCCGGGAGGGGGATAGAGCAGTACTTC.

The chain couples TRBV19 to TRBJ1-1; D ambiguous. V lost 7 bases and J lost 0, with 15 bases in between. Germline loops: CDR1 LNHDA, CDR2 SQIVND (reference sequence). The length of the CDR3 is 15 residues. The CDR3 protein is CASIGYSTLNTEAFF. The CDR3 region has the DNA TGTGCCAGTATTGGATACAGTACTTTGAACACTGAAGCTTTCTTT.

The gene calls are TRBV30 and TRBJ2-7; 7 positions match TRBD2. V shed 4 bases, J shed 4 bases, and the junction held 1 base outside the gene matches. The germline gives CDR1 GTSNPN, CDR2 SVGIG (reference sequence). The CDR3 length is 11 residues. The DNA for the CDR3 is TGTGCCTGGACGGGGGGATACGAGCAGTACTTC. It codes for CAWTGGYEQYF.

The chain is built from TRBV11-2 and TRBJ2-1, with TRBD2 matching 9 bases. The germline V gene has CDR1 SGHAT and CDR2 FQNNGV. V lost 3 bases and J lost 9; bases outside the gene matches: 15. The CDR3 loop spans 17 amino acids. The CDR3 reads CASSFPSTGGGAGEQFF. The CDR3 DNA reads as TGTGCCAGCAGCTTTCCTTCGACGGGCGGGGGGGCTGGTGAGCAGTTCTTC.

The chain uses TRBV11-2 and TRBJ2-7, with a weak D call TRBD1 (5 bases). The CDR3 consists of 15 residues. Trimming left V 1 base short and J 3 bases short, with 13 bases between. Germline-derived CDR1 and CDR2 are SGHAT and FQNNGV. The CDR3 sequence is CASSLVAGLSYEQYF. The CDR3 nucleotides read TGTGCCAGCAGCTTAGTGGCAGGGTTGAGCTACGAGCAGTACTTC.

This chain uses TRBV11-2 with TRBJ2-7; a possible D gene is TRBD1 (5 bases). Trimming removed 5 bases at V and 1 base at J, with 15 bases between. This CDR3 is built from 15 residues. From germline, CDR1 is SGHAT and CDR2 FQNNGV. CDR3 sequence: CASSPRRVRSYEQYF. In DNA form, the CDR3 reads TGTGCCAGCAGCCCACGCAGGGTAAGATCCTACGAGCAGTACTTC.

The rearrangement uses TRBV2 and TRBJ1-2, with a weak D call TRBD1 (6 bases). The CDR3 covers 13 residues. V lost 6 bases and J lost 2, with 10 bases in between. Per the germline V gene, CDR1 is SNHLY and CDR2 is FYNNEI. Here the CDR3 reads CASRRGGNYGYTF. CDR3 nucleotide sequence: TGTGCCAGCAGGCGAGGGGGAAACTATGGCTACACCTTC.

The V gene is TRBV27, the J gene TRBJ1-2; 8 bases map to TRBD1. The CDR3 spans 12 residues. Per the germline V gene, CDR1 is MNHEY and CDR2 is SMNVEV (reference sequence). V was pared by 10 bases and J by 2 bases, with 3 bases of the junction left unmatched. The CDR3: CATYRGNYGYTF. The CDR3 coding sequence is TGTGCCACATACAGGGGGAACTATGGCTACACCTTC.

Worth noting for this clone: In this CDR3 the conserved last residue, phenylalanine or tryptophan, is missing, so a read error is likely. The DNA is omitted, as the CDR3 cannot be located on it reliably, and the CDR3 follows TCRdb's listing. The chain joins TRBV20-1 to TRBJ2-3; TRBD2 reflects the table's D call only, with no check against the DNA. The CDR3 adds up to 11 amino acids, both ends counted. Germline assignment: CDR1 DFQATT and CDR2 SNEGSKA (reference sequence). The CDR3 is CSAQLAGAHKI.

CDR3 bases: TGCGCCAGCAGCCGGACAGGGATCAGAATGGGCTACACCTTC. Its translation is CASSRTGIRMGYTF. V and J are TRBV5-1 and TRBJ1-2; 8 bases match TRBD1. This CDR3 comprises 14 residues. V lost 4 bases to trimming and J lost 8 bases; unmatched junction nucleotides: 10. CDR1 is SGHRS and CDR2 is YFSETQ in the germline V gene.

This clone has more than one count but fewer than ten. V and J are TRBV5-1 and TRBJ2-1; D might be TRBD1 (6 bases). V was clipped by 0 bases and J by 4 bases, with 8 bases between them. Germline V gene lookup returns CDR1 SGHRS and CDR2 YFSETQ. This CDR3 has 14 residues. CDR3 amino acids: CASSLGQDYNEQFF. The CDR3 DNA is TGCGCCAGCAGCTTGGGACAGGATTACAATGAGCAGTTCTTC. Drawing the rest from reference TRBV5-1 and TRBJ2-1, the complete variable domain is KAGVTQTPRYLIKTRGQQVTLSCSPISGHRSVSWYQQTPGQGLQFLFEYFSETQRNKGNFPGRFSGRQFSNSRSEMNVSTLELGDSALYLCASSLGQDYNEQFFGPGTRLTVL.

The CDR3 coding sequence is TGTGCCAGCTCAGGACAGGGAAGGGCTGTGGGCTACGAGCAGTACTTC. It codes for CASSGQGRAVGYEQYF. The chain employs TRBV18 and TRBJ2-7; the match to TRBD1 covers 8 bases. V trimming: 5 bases; J trimming: 3 bases; junction bases outside the gene matches: 12. The CDR3 runs 16 residues. Germline assignment: CDR1 KGHSH and CDR2 LQKENI.

The chain is built from TRBV5-1 and TRBJ2-3; 16 nucleotides match TRBD2. The CDR3 runs 19 residues. J was trimmed by 3 bases and V by 3 bases; bases with no gene match: 10. The germline V gene encodes CDR1 SGHRS and CDR2 YFSETQ. The CDR3 coding sequence is TGCGCCAGCAGCTACCCGACCGGGACTAGCGGGGGGGCTACAGATACGCAGTATTTT. Protein product: CASSYPTGTSGGATDTQYF. Looking up the rest from reference TRBV5-1 and TRBJ2-3 gives the full variable domain: KAGVTQTPRYLIKTRGQQVTLSCSPISGHRSVSWYQQTPGQGLQFLFEYFSETQRNKGNFPGRFSGRQFSNSRSEMNVSTLELGDSALYLCASSYPTGTSGGATDTQYFGPGTRLTVL.

This rearrangement joins TRBV2 to TRBJ2-1; 11 nucleotides agree with TRBD2. Losses at the gene ends were 5 bases for V and 2 bases for J; bases not matched to a gene: 2. The CDR3 spans 15 residues. Germline V gene sequence: CDR1 SNHLY, CDR2 FYNNEI. CDR3 sequence (DNA): TGTGCCAGCAGTTTTAGCGGGGGGGCCTACAATGAGCAGTTCTTC. Protein: CASSFSGGAYNEQFF.

The V and J genes are TRBV9 and TRBJ2-3; D not resolved. Trimming shortened V by 1 base and J by 0 bases, and 9 bases separated the two germline ends. The CDR3 is 15 amino acids. Per germline, CDR1 SGDLS and CDR2 YYNGEE. Here the CDR3 reads CASSVFETSTDTQYF. The CDR3 coding sequence is TGTGCCAGCAGCGTATTTGAAACTAGCACAGATACGCAGTATTTT.

This clone was seen only a few times. The gene calls are TRBV5-4 and TRBJ2-1; a possible D gene is TRBD1 (6 bases). CDR1 and CDR2 (germline): SGHNT, YYREEE (reference sequence). Trimming took off 5 bases at V and 0 bases at J, with 21 bases between the two ends. The CDR3 spans 18 residues. The CDR3: CASRRQESPLRSYNEQFF. The CDR3 nucleotides are TGTGCCAGCAGGAGACAGGAATCGCCACTCCGCTCCTACAATGAGCAGTTCTTC.

This sequence joins TRBV21-1 and TRBJ1-3. TRBV21-1 is designated a pseudogene. The CDR3 runs 15 residues. DNA of the CDR3: TGTGCCAGCAGCATGCGGGAGAAGTCTGGAAACACCATATATTTT. Its translation is CASSMREKSGNTIYF.

V gene TRBV5-1 combines with J gene TRBJ1-2, with 8 bases aligning to TRBD1. Looked up from germline, CDR1 is SGHRS and CDR2 is YFSETQ. The CDR3 consists of 15 residues. Germline trimming cut 4 bases from V and 3 bases from J; bases unmatched to any gene: 8. The CDR3 sequence: CASSTDPGQDYGYTF. The CDR3 bases are TGCGCCAGCAGCACGGATCCGGGACAGGACTATGGCTACACCTTC.

V is TRBV4-2 and J is TRBJ2-1, with 14 positions matching TRBD2. CDR1 and CDR2 (germline): LGHNA, YNFKEQ. J was trimmed by 1 base and V by 2 bases; bases with no gene match: 7. The CDR3 has 19 residues. The CDR3 is CASSQWGLAGATSYNEQFF. The CDR3 bases are TGTGCCAGCAGCCAATGGGGACTAGCGGGGGCAACTTCCTACAATGAGCAGTTCTTC.

The chain links TRBV7-2 to TRBJ1-5, with D perhaps TRBD1 (5 bases). The germline CDR1 and CDR2 sequences are SGHTA and FQGNSA. CDR3 length: 14 residues. V was pared by 3 bases and J by 5 bases, with 11 bases between. The CDR3 nucleotides read TGTGCCAGCAGCTTCGGTGGCAGGGATCAGCCCCAGCATTTT. Its translation is CASSFGGRDQPQHF.